These 8 T cell receptor beta chains were sequenced from one sample in a study of identical twins. Each CDR3 protein is one row after TCRdb ran MiXCR on the 5' RACE reads. The sample yields 450,000 or so distinct CDR3 sequences, more than 20% seen once. Another study also made use of these data, one on T cells expressing NK-cell markers.

Sequencing was carried out using CD4+ T cells sorted from blood. These receptors were obtained from a woman between 18 and 30 years old in good health.

The sample holds a few counts of this clonotype. The V and J genes are TRBV4-3 and TRBJ2-3, with 10 positions matching TRBD2. With 4 bases clipped from V and 1 base from J, the junction kept 5 bases outside the gene matches. Germline CDR1 is LGHNA and CDR2 is YSLEER. The CDR3 contains 16 residues. In nucleotides, the CDR3 is TGCGCCAGCAGCCGTACAAGCGGGAGGGGCACAGATACGCAGTATTTT. This codes for CASSRTSGRGTDTQYF.

The chain combines TRBV6-1 with TRBJ2-7; 7 bases are a match to TRBD2. The junction had 10 bases not matched to a gene; V was cut back by 5 bases and J by 6 bases. The CDR3 has 14 amino acids. Germline V gives CDR1 MNHNS, CDR2 SASEGT. Here the CDR3 reads CASSPSGDGGEQYF. CDR3 DNA sequence: TGTGCCAGCAGTCCGAGCGGGGATGGAGGCGAGCAGTACTTC.

This clonotype has just a few counts. The chain carries TRBV3-1 and TRBJ2-7, with 10 bases matching TRBD2. Trimming took 1 base from V and 3 from J; bases not matched to a gene: 12. Germline CDR1 and CDR2: LGHDT and YNNKEL (reference sequence). This CDR3 is 18 amino acids long. CDR3 in amino acids: CASSQGPLLAGVIYEQYF. The CDR3 region has the DNA TGTGCCAGCAGCCAAGGCCCCCTCCTAGCGGGGGTCATCTACGAGCAGTACTTC.

Only a few counts were recorded for this clonotype. The V call is TRBV12-3 or TRBV12-4, the J call TRBJ2-1; the D gene is possibly TRBD2 (6 bases). Between the trimmed V and J ends, which lost 2 bases and 5 bases, there was a span of 22 bases. The length of the CDR3 is 18 residues. The CDR3 DNA reads as TGTGCCAGCAGTTTATCTAGCGCGTGGAGACACTCAAACAATGAGCAGTTCTTC. This gives the protein CASSLSSAWRHSNNEQFF.

The sample holds a few counts of this clonotype. The chain employs TRBV27 and TRBJ1-5, with D possibly TRBD1 on 6 matching bases. Trimming took off 0 bases at V and 0 bases at J, with 18 bases between the two ends. This CDR3 comprises 19 residues. CDR1 and CDR2 from the germline V gene are MNHEY and SMNVEV (reference sequence). The CDR3 DNA reads TGTGCCAGCAGTTTATCCCGGGACACCCTCTTGCGTAGCAATCAGCCCCAGCATTTT. This sequence encodes CASSLSRDTLLRSNQPQHF.

In its sample, this clonotype was seen a few times. J is TRBJ2-4 and V is TRBV5-1; D may be TRBD2 (5 bases). The CDR3 runs 16 residues. The V gene lost 0 bases and the J gene lost 7 bases, with 17 bases spanning the gap. The germline CDR1 and CDR2 sequences are SGHRS and YFSETQ. CDR3 in DNA: TGCGCCAGCAGCTTGGCCCTAGACCCGGGGAATAACATTCAGTACTTC. Protein product: CASSLALDPGNNIQYF.

V gene TRBV5-1 combines with J gene TRBJ2-1; no clear D gene. Germline lookup yields CDR1 SGHRS and CDR2 YFSETQ. The CDR3 spans 18 residues. V lost 0 bases and J lost 9, with 25 bases in between. The chain's CDR3 is CASSLAISVAGQLTEQFF. CDR3 DNA sequence: TGCGCCAGCAGCTTGGCCATAAGTGTGGCCGGGCAGCTCACTGAGCAGTTCTTC.

The gene calls are TRBV5-1 and TRBJ2-2; 7 bases agree with TRBD1. The germline V gene encodes CDR1 SGHRS and CDR2 YFSETQ. V dropped 9 bases and J dropped 1; count of bases not matched to a gene: 9. The CDR3 contains 15 residues. The CDR3 DNA sequence: TGCGCCACCAAGGCAAGGACAGGGAACACCGGGGAGCTGTTTTTT. Amino acid sequence: CATKARTGNTGELFF.